A single sample is the source of the 4 T cell receptor beta chains below, sequenced in a study of cytomegalovirus exposure and HLA in healthy donors. Assay: immunoSEQ multiplex PCR; the TCRdb copy retains only in-frame clones and omits some. The profile covers about 74,000 clones, with 85% to 95% appearing a single time and under 2% taken by the ten largest. The sample taken for sequencing was PBMCs. The receptors stem from a young woman in good health and CMV-seropositive.

The V and J genes are TRBV7-9 and TRBJ2-1; TRBD1 aligns across 8 bases. Germline CDR1 reads SEHNR; CDR2 reads FQNEAQ (reference sequence). The CDR3 is made up of 15 amino acids. The V gene end was trimmed by 5 bases and the J gene end by 10 bases; junction bases not matched to a gene: 13. The DNA of the CDR3 is TGTGCCAGCAGCCCCCCTTGGCAGGGGGCAGGAGAGCAGTTCTTC. It codes for CASSPPWQGAGEQFF. Full variable domain (missing parts from reference TRBV7-9 and TRBJ2-1): DTGVSQNPRHKITKRGQNVTFRCDPISEHNRLYWYRQTLGQGPEFLTYFQNEAQLEKSRLLSDRFSAERPKGSFSTLEIQRTEQGDSAMYLCASSPPWQGAGEQFFGPGTRLTVL.

The chain carries TRBV15 and TRBJ1-5, with D unresolved. Germline V gene data show CDR1 as LNHNV and CDR2 as YYDKDF (reference sequence). V lost 2 bases, J lost 5 bases, and 10 bases lay in between. CDR3 length equals 14 residues. The CDR3 spells CATSRPSADQPQHF. For the CDR3, the DNA is TGTGCCACCAGCAGACCATCGGCGGATCAGCCCCAGCATTTT. The full variable domain, its missing parts supplied by reference TRBV15 and TRBJ1-5, is DAMVIQNPRYQVTQFGKPVTLSCSQTLNHNVMYWYQQKSSQAPKLLFHYYDKDFNNEADTPDNFQSRRPNTSFCFLDIRSPGLGDTAMYLCATSRPSADQPQHFGDGTRLSIL.

V usage is TRBV19 and J usage is TRBJ1-3, with D perhaps matching TRBD1 (6 bases). The ends were cut back, 3 bases at V and 4 bases at J, with 13 bases in the middle. Germline V gene lookup returns CDR1 LNHDA and CDR2 SQIVND (reference sequence). The CDR3 totals 15 residues. The CDR3 DNA sequence: TGTGCCAGTAGTATGGGGGCTTCGTCAGGAAACACCATATATTTT. It codes for CASSMGASSGNTIYF.

The V and J genes are TRBV30 and TRBJ1-2; TRBD1 matches at 9 bases. The CDR3 contains 15 residues. The V and J ends lost 2 bases and 4 bases, in that order; junction bases with no gene match: 8. The germline V gene has CDR1 GTSNPN and CDR2 SVGIG (reference sequence). CDR3: CAWSILLQGAYGYTF. CDR3 bases: TGTGCCTGGAGTATTCTCCTACAGGGGGCCTATGGCTACACCTTC.